This T cell receptor (beta chain) was retrieved from a study of Ad26.COV2.S vaccination and SARS-CoV-2 variants. The repertoire was sequenced with immunoSEQ multiplex PCR; TCRdb's copy has only in-frame clones and lacks some. The table has a few hundred thousand clones, 92% seen once. Treatment defined: around 19 received Ad26.COV2.S at low or high dose, single or two shots; several received placebo; per-sample allocation not given. Collection of samples fell on day 63 after the first vaccine or placebo injection. Ad26.COV2.S expressed prefusion-stabilized spike from the original Wuhan strain. With 8 bases removed from V and 0 bases from J, the gap between germline ends came to 17 bases. Per germline, CDR1 GTSNPN and CDR2 SVGIG (reference sequence). This CDR3 has 14 amino acids.

The sequences come from peripheral blood, collected in a trial of Ad26.COV2.S vaccine versus placebo. The receptor was derived from a person between 18 and 59 years old who received the Ad26.COV2.S COVID-19 vaccine or a placebo. This chain links TRBV30 with TRBJ2-7; weak D call: TRBD1 (6 bases). The CDR3 region is CAPYRACNSYEQYF. CDR3 bases: TGTGCCCCTTACAGGGCCTGCAACTCCTACGAGCAGTACTTC.